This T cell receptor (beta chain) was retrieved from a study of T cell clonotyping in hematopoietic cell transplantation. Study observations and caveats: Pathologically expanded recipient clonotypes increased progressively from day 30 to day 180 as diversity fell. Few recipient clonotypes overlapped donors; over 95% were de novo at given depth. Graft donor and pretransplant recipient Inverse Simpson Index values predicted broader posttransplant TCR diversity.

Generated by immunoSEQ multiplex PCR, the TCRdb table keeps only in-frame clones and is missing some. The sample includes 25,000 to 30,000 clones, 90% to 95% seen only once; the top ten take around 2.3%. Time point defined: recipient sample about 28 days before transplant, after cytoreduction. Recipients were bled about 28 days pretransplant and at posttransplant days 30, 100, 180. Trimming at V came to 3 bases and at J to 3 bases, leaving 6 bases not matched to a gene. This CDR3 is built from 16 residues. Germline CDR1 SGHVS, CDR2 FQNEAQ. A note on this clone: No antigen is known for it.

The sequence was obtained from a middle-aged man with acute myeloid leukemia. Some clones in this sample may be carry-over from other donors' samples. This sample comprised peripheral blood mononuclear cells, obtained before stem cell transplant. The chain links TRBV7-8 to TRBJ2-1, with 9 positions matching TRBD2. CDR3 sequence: CASSFSGRGGYNEQFF. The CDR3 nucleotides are TGTGCCAGCAGCTTTAGCGGGAGAGGCGGCTACAATGAGCAGTTCTTC. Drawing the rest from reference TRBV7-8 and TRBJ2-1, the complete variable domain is GAGVSQSPRYKVAKRGQDVALRCDPISGHVSLFWYQQALGQGPEFLTYFQNEAQLDKSGLPSDRFFAERPEGSVSTLKIQRTQQEDSAVYLCASSFSGRGGYNEQFFGPGTRLTVL.